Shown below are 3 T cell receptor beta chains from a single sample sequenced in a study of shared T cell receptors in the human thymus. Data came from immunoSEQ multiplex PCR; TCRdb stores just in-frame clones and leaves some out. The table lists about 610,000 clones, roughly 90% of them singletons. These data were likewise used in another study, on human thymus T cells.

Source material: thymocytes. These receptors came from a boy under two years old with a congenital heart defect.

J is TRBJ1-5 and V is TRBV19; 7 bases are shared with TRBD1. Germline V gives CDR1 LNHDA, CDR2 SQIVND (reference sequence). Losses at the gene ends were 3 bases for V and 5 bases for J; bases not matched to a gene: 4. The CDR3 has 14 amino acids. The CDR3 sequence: CASSMEGADQPQHF. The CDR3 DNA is TGTGCCAGTAGTATGGAGGGGGCGGATCAGCCCCAGCATTTT.

CDR3 nucleotide sequence: TGTGCCAGTAGTCGAGAATTGGGGCACGGGCCCCAGCATTTT. Residues: CASSRELGHGPQHF. The genes are TRBV19 and TRBJ1-5; possible D gene TRBD1, 5 bases. The V gene lost 5 bases and the J gene lost 9 bases, with 17 bases spanning the gap. The CDR3 spans 14 residues. Germline lookup yields CDR1 LNHDA and CDR2 SQIVND (reference sequence).

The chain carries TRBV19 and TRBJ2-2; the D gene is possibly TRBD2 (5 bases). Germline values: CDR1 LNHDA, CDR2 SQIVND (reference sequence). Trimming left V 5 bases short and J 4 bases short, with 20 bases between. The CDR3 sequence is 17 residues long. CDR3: CASSPIYGEWITGELFF. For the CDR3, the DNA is TGTGCCAGTAGTCCCATCTACGGGGAGTGGATCACCGGGGAGCTGTTTTTT.